The 15 T cell receptor beta chains given below trace back to one sample, sequenced in a study of cytomegalovirus exposure and HLA in healthy donors (dated 2017 in TCRdb). The library was prepared using the immunoSEQ multiplex PCR assay. A mixture of 60 forward primers for TCR Vbeta segments and 13 reverse primers for TCR Jbeta segments was used in the multiplex PCR. Not all clones reach the TCRdb copy of this immuneACCESS table, which keeps in-frame sequences only. Checked studies attribute under half of the gap to unresolved V genes and leave the rest unexplained. The sample table holds 150,000 to 200,000 clones, of which approximately 72% were seen once. The top ten constitute about 2.1% of the sample. Sequenced sample: PBMCs. The receptors originated from a female donor in good health and CMV-seronegative.

The chain links TRBV14 to TRBJ2-7, with 13 bases lining up with TRBD2. Germline V gene sequence: CDR1 SGHDN, CDR2 FVKESK. This CDR3 has 17 amino acids. With V trimmed by 0 bases and J by 2 bases, 4 bases remained unmatched. This CDR3 reads CASSQDVGLAGPYEQYF. In DNA form, the CDR3 reads TGTGCCAGCAGCCAAGATGTGGGACTAGCGGGGCCCTACGAGCAGTACTTC.

The V and J genes are TRBV6-5 and TRBJ1-2; 8 nucleotides match TRBD1. The CDR3 is made up of 13 amino acids. V dropped 5 bases and J dropped 8; count of bases not matched to a gene: 7. Germline CDR1 MNHEY, CDR2 SVGAGI. The CDR3 loop reads CASSPGTGGGYTF. The CDR3 coding sequence is TGTGCCAGCAGTCCTGGGACAGGAGGGGGCTACACCTTC.

The chain carries TRBV30 and TRBJ1-5, with TRBD1 as a possible D gene (6 bases). This CDR3 is 14 amino acids long. V was clipped by 3 bases and J by 3 bases, with 12 bases between them. Per the germline V gene, CDR1 is GTSNPN and CDR2 is SVGIG (reference sequence). The DNA for the CDR3 is TGTGCCTGGAGCGCAGGGGTTGTCAATCAGCCCCAGCATTTT. Its protein product is CAWSAGVVNQPQHF.

This chain uses TRBV5-6 with TRBJ1-2; TRBD1 agrees at 7 bases. The CDR3 spans 14 residues. Per germline, CDR1 SGHDT and CDR2 YYEEEE. After removal of 0 bases from V and 4 bases from J, the junction contained 3 bases not matched to a gene. The CDR3 sequence is CASSLGTGLYGYTF. CDR3 coding DNA: TGTGCCAGCAGCTTGGGGACAGGTCTCTATGGCTACACCTTC.

This sequence joins TRBV7-3 and TRBJ2-1; 12 bases fit TRBD1. This CDR3 is 18 amino acids long. Germline assignment: CDR1 SGHTA and CDR2 FQGTGA. Trimming at V came to 2 bases and at J to 5 bases, leaving 10 bases not matched to a gene. CDR3 nucleotide sequence: TGTGCCAGCAGCTTAGGGACAGGGGGCGCATTGGGGAACAATGAGCAGTTCTTC. Translated, it gives CASSLGTGGALGNNEQFF. The full variable domain, rest sourced from reference TRBV7-3 and TRBJ2-1, is GAGVSQTPSNKVTEKGKYVELRCDPISGHTALYWYRQSLGQGPEFLIYFQGTGAADDSGLPNDRFFAVRPEGSVSTLKIQRTERGDSAVYLCASSLGTGGALGNNEQFFGPGTRLTVL.

This clone was found once. The chain employs TRBV19 and TRBJ1-4; 10 bases fit TRBD1. V lost 3 bases to trimming and J lost 8 bases; unmatched junction nucleotides: 12. The germline CDR1 and CDR2 sequences are LNHDA and SQIVND (reference sequence). The CDR3 loop spans 17 amino acids. The chain's CDR3 is CASSISGQGSVREKLFF. DNA of the CDR3: TGTGCCAGTAGTATCTCGGGACAGGGGAGCGTGAGAGAAAAACTGTTTTTT.

This chain joins TRBV5-1 and TRBJ2-7; 9 nucleotides align to TRBD1. V was pared by 6 bases and J by 5 bases, with 6 bases of the junction left unmatched. CDR1 is SGHRS and CDR2 is YFSETQ in the germline V gene. The CDR3 has 13 amino acids. CDR3 coding DNA: TGCGCCAGCACCCCGGGACAGGGACACGAGCAGTACTTC. Residues: CASTPGQGHEQYF.

Only a few counts were recorded for this clone. V and J are TRBV19 and TRBJ1-1; 10 nucleotides align to TRBD1. CDR1 and CDR2 (germline): LNHDA, SQIVND (reference sequence). This CDR3 is built from 17 residues. Trimming took 2 bases from V and 1 from J; bases not matched to a gene: 7. Written as DNA, the CDR3 is TGTGCCAGTAGTATAATAAGGGACAGGGGTTCGAACACTGAAGCTTTCTTT. Protein sequence: CASSIIRDRGSNTEAFF.

The chain uses TRBV28 and TRBJ1-1; 8 positions agree with TRBD1. V was clipped by 6 bases and J by 7 bases; unmatched bases: 4. The CDR3 sequence is 12 residues long. Per the germline V gene, CDR1 is MDHEN and CDR2 is SYDVKM. In DNA form, the CDR3 reads TGTGCCAGCAGATCCGGACAGGGTGAAGCTTTCTTT. Translated: CASRSGQGEAFF.

A single count supports this clone. The CDR3 end shows no conserved phenylalanine or tryptophan, and so a read error is likely. The chain has TRBV7-8 and TRBJ1-5; 11 positions match TRBD1. The V and J ends lost 1 base and 4 bases, in that order; junction bases with no gene match: 12. CDR3 length equals 19 residues. Germline assignment: CDR1 SGHVS and CDR2 FQNEAQ. The DNA for the CDR3 is TGTGCCAGCAGCTTAGGAGGACAGGGGGCAAATACCTTAAATCAGCCCCAGCATTCT. Amino acids: CASSLGGQGANTLNQPQHS.

This clone was seen more than once but under ten times. This sequence joins TRBV4-2 and TRBJ2-7; 8 bases agree with TRBD2. CDR1 and CDR2 from the germline V gene are LGHNA and YNFKEQ. The CDR3 totals 15 residues. V gave up 0 bases and J gave up 7 bases; unmatched junction bases: 8. DNA for the CDR3: TGTGCCAGCAGCCAAGATGGGCTAGCGGGTAGAGAGCAGTACTTC. This encodes CASSQDGLAGREQYF.

The rearrangement links TRBV19 to TRBJ2-7; 8 bases agree with TRBD2. Trimming cost V 6 bases and J 13 bases; bases outside gene matches: 8. The CDR3 covers 11 residues. Germline V gene lookup returns CDR1 LNHDA and CDR2 SQIVND (reference sequence). In DNA, the CDR3 is TGTGCCAGTAGCTACGCGGGACTAGTATACTTC. It yields the protein CASSYAGLVYF.

This clone has just a few counts. This chain uses TRBV7-9 with TRBJ2-5; D may be TRBD1 (6 bases). The CDR3 has 14 residues. Trimming left V 5 bases short and J 2 bases short, with 12 bases between. Per the germline V gene, CDR1 is SEHNR and CDR2 is FQNEAQ (reference sequence). The CDR3 is CASSPSDSQETQYF. The CDR3, as DNA: TGTGCCAGCAGCCCGTCGGACAGTCAAGAGACCCAGTACTTC.

This rearrangement joins TRBV28 to TRBJ1-6; no reliable D call. Germline lookup yields CDR1 MDHEN and CDR2 SYDVKM. Deletions cut 3 bases from V and 6 bases from J, with 9 bases between. The CDR3 contains 14 residues. This chain's CDR3 is CASSLGSLNSPLHF. For the CDR3, the DNA is TGTGCCAGCAGTTTGGGCAGTCTTAATTCACCCCTCCACTTT. The complete variable domain, with remaining parts taken from reference TRBV28 and TRBJ1-6, reads DVKVTQSSRYLVKRTGEKVFLECVQDMDHENMFWYRQDPGLGLRLIYFSYDVKMKEKGDIPEGYSVSREKKERFSLILESASTNQTSMYLCASSLGSLNSPLHFGNGTRLTVT.

The V and J genes are TRBV9 and TRBJ1-2; D gene ambiguous. The germline V gene has CDR1 SGDLS and CDR2 YYNGEE. V was pared by 3 bases and J by 7 bases, with 7 bases between. The CDR3 length is 11 residues. The CDR3 spells CASSGLLGYTF. The DNA for the CDR3 is TGTGCCAGCAGCGGACTCCTTGGCTACACCTTC.